The rows below give T cell receptor beta chains drawn from one sample of a study of T cell responses to AZD1222 COVID-19 vaccine. Assay used: immunoSEQ multiplex PCR; TCRdb lists only in-frame clones, some missing. The top ten hold approximately 45% of the sample, which has more than 85,000 clones, nearly 90% seen once. Sequenced here: peripheral blood, sampled 28 days after the second AZD1222 dose. Receptor source: an adult who received the AZD1222 COVID-19 vaccine. Each CDR3 is given with its conserved first and last residue. D genes are given only for firm matches. Clone size is given for some rows only: seen once, a few or many times, or a class if the clone is expanded.

D: NA
size: few
V: TRBV6-5
J: TRBJ2-7
DNA: TGTGCCAGCATGGCCGGGACCCGAACTCCCTACGAGCAGTACTTC
CDR3: CASMAGTRTPYEQYF

D: TRBD2
size: once
V: TRBV27
J: TRBJ2-7
DNA: TGTGCCAGCAGTTCCACCGGGGGGGGCACTAAGGGAGGCGAGCAGTACTTC
CDR3: CASSSTGGGTKGGEQYF

D: NA
size: NA
V: TRBV18
J: TRBJ1-1
DNA: TGTGCCAGCTCACCACGGCGCACGGGCACTGAAGCTTTCTTT
CDR3: CASSPRRTGTEAFF

D: NA
size: NA
V: TRBV29-1
J: TRBJ2-7
DNA: TGCAGCGTTGACGGGACCTACGAGCAGTACTTC
CDR3: CSVDGTYEQYF

D: NA
size: few
V: TRBV4-2
J: TRBJ1-6
DNA: TGTGCCAGCAGCCAAGAACGGGGGGCCAATTCACCCCTCCACTTT
CDR3: CASSQERGANSPLHF

D: NA
size: NA
V: TRBV4-1
J: TRBJ1-3
DNA: TGCGCCAGCACCTTCCTCCCGGGCGGAGGAAACACCATATATTTT
CDR3: CASTFLPGGGNTIYF

D: TRBD2
size: NA
V: TRBV4-3
J: TRBJ2-5
DNA: TGCGCCAGCAGCCAAGAGGGACTAGCGGGGGAGACCCAGTACTTC
CDR3: CASSQEGLAGETQYF

D: NA
size: NA
V: TRBV20-1
J: TRBJ1-5
DNA: TGCAGTGCTTCGGACAATCAGCCCCAGCATTTT
CDR3: CSASDNQPQHF

D: NA
size: NA
V: TRBV18
J: TRBJ2-1
DNA: TGTGCCAGCTCACCGGGCCTCGACCCCCCACACAATGAGCAGTTCTTC
CDR3: CASSPGLDPPHNEQFF

D: TRBD2
size: NA
V: TRBV25-1
J: TRBJ2-5
DNA: TGTGCCAGCAGTGCGGGAGGAGGCGGGGAGACCCAGTACTTC
CDR3: CASSAGGGGETQYF

D: TRBD1
size: NA
V: TRBV7-2
J: TRBJ2-7
DNA: TGTGCCAGCAGCGCCCGGGACAGGGTCTCCTACGAGCAGTACTTC
CDR3: CASSARDRVSYEQYF

D: NA
size: NA
V: TRBV19
J: TRBJ2-5
DNA: TGTGCCAGTAGTATAGTGGAGGGTTTGCAAGAGACCCAGTACTTC
CDR3: CASSIVEGLQETQYF

D: TRBD2
size: NA
V: TRBV7-3
J: TRBJ2-1
DNA: TGTGCCAGCAGCTTACAGAGCGGGAGGGGCAATGAGCAGTTCTTC
CDR3: CASSLQSGRGNEQFF

D: NA
size: NA
V: TRBV7-2
J: TRBJ2-2
DNA: TGTGCCAGCAGCTTAACCACCGGGACGGGTACCGGGGAGCTGTTTTTT
CDR3: CASSLTTGTGTGELFF

D: TRBD1
size: NA
V: TRBV7-2
J: TRBJ2-7
DNA: TGTGCCAGCAGGGGGACAGCTACCTCCTACGAGCAGTACTTC
CDR3: CASRGTATSYEQYF

D: NA
size: NA
V: TRBV6-5
J: TRBJ1-2
DNA: TGTGCCAGCAGGCTGAGACTCTCCGAACAAGGCTACACCTTC
CDR3: CASRLRLSEQGYTF

D: TRBD1
size: once
V: TRBV2
J: TRBJ2-2
DNA: TGTGCCAGCCGACAGGGGTATAACACCGGGGAGCTGTTTTTT
CDR3: CASRQGYNTGELFF

D: NA
size: NA
V: TRBV5-6
J: TRBJ1-1
DNA: TGTGCCAGCAGCTTGATTAACACTGAAGCTTTCTTT
CDR3: CASSLINTEAFF

D: NA
size: NA
V: TRBV3-1/TRBV3-2
J: TRBJ2-2
DNA: TGTGCCAGCAGCCAAGGCGGGACTGTTAACACCGGGGAGCTGTTTTTT
CDR3: CASSQGGTVNTGELFF

D: NA
size: few
V: TRBV5-6
J: TRBJ2-7
DNA: TGTGCCAGCAGCTTTGCAACCGAGCAGTACTTC
CDR3: CASSFATEQYF

D: NA
size: NA
V: TRBV7-9
J: TRBJ1-4
DNA: TGTGCCAGCAGCCCATTGGATGAAAAACTGTTTTTT
CDR3: CASSPLDEKLFF

D: NA
size: NA
V: TRBV4-2
J: TRBJ2-3
DNA: TGTGCCAGCAGCCAAGCTGGGACTAGCACAGATACGCAGTATTTT
CDR3: CASSQAGTSTDTQYF

D: NA
size: NA
V: TRBV3-1/TRBV3-2
J: TRBJ2-7
DNA: TGTGCCAGCAGCCAAGATGAGCCCCCAGGGACCTACGAGCAGTACTTC
CDR3: CASSQDEPPGTYEQYF

D: NA
size: once
V: TRBV7-2
J: TRBJ1-3
DNA: TGTGCCAGCAGCTTAGAGCTCGCATTGAGCTCTGGAAACACCATATATTTT
CDR3: CASSLELALSSGNTIYF

D: TRBD2
size: NA
V: TRBV4-3
J: TRBJ2-7
DNA: TGCGCCAGCAGCCAAGCGCTAGCGGGAGGCCCGGGGGAGCAGTACTTC
CDR3: CASSQALAGGPGEQYF

D: TRBD2
size: NA
V: TRBV19
J: TRBJ2-7
DNA: TGTGCCAGTAGTATATCCCCGGGAGGATTATACGAGCAGTACTTC
CDR3: CASSISPGGLYEQYF

D: NA
size: NA
V: TRBV3-1/TRBV3-2
J: TRBJ2-2
DNA: TGTGCCAGCAGCCAAGATGCGGGCGGAAACACCGGGGAGCTGTTTTTT
CDR3: CASSQDAGGNTGELFF

D: NA
size: NA
V: TRBV30
J: TRBJ1-1
DNA: TGTGCCTGGGGGGGGCTAGCTACTTTCTTT
CDR3: CAWGGLATFF

D: TRBD2
size: NA
V: TRBV6-5
J: TRBJ2-3
DNA: TGTGCCAGCCTAGCGGGAGGGGCAGGCACGCAGTATTTT
CDR3: CASLAGGAGTQYF

D: TRBD1
size: NA
V: TRBV7-3
J: TRBJ2-4
DNA: TGTGCCAGCAGCAGAGGACAGGGAGACATTCAGTACTTC
CDR3: CASSRGQGDIQYF

D: NA
size: NA
V: TRBV3-1/TRBV3-2
J: TRBJ1-2
DNA: TGTGCCAGCAGCCAAGCTAGGTCTGGGGGGGGTTTAAGAGGCTACACCTTC
CDR3: CASSQARSGGGLRGYTF

D: NA
size: NA
V: TRBV5-1
J: TRBJ2-7
DNA: TGCGCCAGCAGCTTTGAGGTAACAGGGTCCTACGAGCAGTACTTC
CDR3: CASSFEVTGSYEQYF

D: TRBD2
size: NA
V: TRBV11-3
J: TRBJ2-7
DNA: TGTGCCAGCAGCCCGGGAGGATTCGTAGCGGGAGAGCGCTACGAGCAGTACTTC
CDR3: CASSPGGFVAGERYEQYF

D: NA
size: NA
V: TRBV7-8
J: TRBJ1-6
DNA: TGTGCCAGCAGCTTAAACAGGGCAAGGAATTCACCCCTCCACTTT
CDR3: CASSLNRARNSPLHF

D: NA
size: once
V: TRBV28
J: TRBJ2-3
DNA: TGTGCCAGCAGTCCTCAGGGTCGGTCGACAGATACGCAGTATTTT
CDR3: CASSPQGRSTDTQYF

D: NA
size: NA
V: TRBV4-3
J: TRBJ2-5
DNA: TGCGCCAGCAGCAAGGGCACCTCTGGGTACCAAGAGACCCAGTACTTC
CDR3: CASSKGTSGYQETQYF

D: TRBD2
size: NA
V: TRBV7-9
J: TRBJ2-6
DNA: TGTGCCAGCAGCTCAGATCGGGGGGCTGGGGCCAACGTCCTGACTTTC
CDR3: CASSSDRGAGANVLTF

D: TRBD1
size: few
V: TRBV5-6
J: TRBJ1-3
DNA: TGTGCCAGCAGCAGTCCGACAGGGTTTGGAAACACCATATATTTT
CDR3: CASSSPTGFGNTIYF

D: TRBD2
size: NA
V: TRBV5-4
J: TRBJ2-2
DNA: TGTGCCAGCAGCTTGACTAGCGGGCTCACCGGGGAGCTGTTTTTT
CDR3: CASSLTSGLTGELFF

D: NA
size: NA
V: TRBV7-2
J: TRBJ2-5
DNA: TGTGCCAGCAACCAGGGACCCGGGGGGCCCCAGTACTTC
CDR3: CASNQGPGGPQYF

D: TRBD1
size: few
V: TRBV7-2
J: TRBJ2-5
DNA: TGTGCCAGCAGCTCGCGACAGGGTCGGAAGACCCAGTACTTC
CDR3: CASSSRQGRKTQYF

D: NA
size: NA
V: TRBV9
J: TRBJ1-1
DNA: TGTGCCAGCAGCGGCATGGGGGGCACGGCTGAAGCTTTCTTT
CDR3: CASSGMGGTAEAFF